Each of the 7 T cell receptor beta chains below was sequenced from the same sample in a study of human T cells and chemical hapten exposure. TCRdb reprocessed the RACE reads with MiXCR, giving one entry per CDR3 protein. Among about 90,000 distinct CDR3 sequences listed, over 6.5% were seen once. Regarding time point: pre-sensitization, week 0. The treatment is: therapeutic diphenylcyclopropenone sensitization with weekly scalp DPC. Sequenced here: whole blood, sampled in connection with sensitization to the hapten diphenylcyclopropenone (DPC). These TCRs come from a man aged 35 to 55 with alopecia areata. Some clones in this sample may be carry-over from other donors' samples.

In this sample, this clonotype turned up many times. The chain links TRBV6-6 to TRBJ2-1; TRBD2 matches 7 bases. CDR3 size: 13 residues. V shed 2 bases and J 10 bases; nucleotides not matched to a gene: 5. Germline CDR1 MNHNY, CDR2 SVGAGI (reference sequence). CDR3 sequence reads: CASSYVSGNEQFF. DNA of the CDR3: TGTGCCAGCAGTTACGTCAGCGGGAACGAGCAGTTCTTC.

The sample holds many counts of this clonotype. The V gene is TRBV19, the J gene TRBJ1-4; tentative D call: TRBD1 (5 bases). The length of the CDR3 is 15 residues. The V end was cut by 2 bases, the J end by 7 bases, with 14 bases between. Germline CDR1 LNHDA, CDR2 SQIVND (reference sequence). This CDR3 reads CASSISALGREKLFF. The CDR3 DNA reads TGTGCCAGTAGTATATCGGCCTTGGGACGTGAAAAACTGTTTTTT.

This clonotype has more than one count but fewer than ten. The chain has TRBV20-1 and TRBJ2-1; D tentatively fits TRBD1 or TRBD2 (5 bases each). Between the trimmed V and J ends, which lost 0 bases and 0 bases, there was a span of 15 bases. This CDR3 has 17 residues. The germline V gene encodes CDR1 DFQATT and CDR2 SNEGSKA (reference sequence). CDR3 sequence (DNA): TGCAGTGCTAGAGAGTCCTGGGACGGCAGCTCCTACAATGAGCAGTTCTTC. This encodes CSARESWDGSSYNEQFF.

This clonotype appeared a few times. The rearrangement uses TRBV29-1 and TRBJ2-7; unclear D gene. The CDR3 is 11 amino acids. The germline V and J ends were trimmed by 4 bases and 7 bases, with 11 bases remaining between them. Germline loops: CDR1 SQVTM, CDR2 ANQGSEA. The CDR3 sequence: CSVVHLGEQYV. In nucleotides, the CDR3 is TGCAGCGTTGTACACTTGGGAGAGCAGTACGTC.

This clonotype has at least ten counts. This rearrangement joins TRBV6-5 to TRBJ2-3, with 8 bases fitting TRBD2. The CDR3 runs 15 residues. The germline V gene has CDR1 MNHEY and CDR2 SVGAGI. The V and J ends lost 6 bases and 0 bases, in that order; junction bases with no gene match: 5. CDR3 sequence (DNA): TGTGCCAGCAGGATCCGGGAGGGAAGCACAGATACGCAGTATTTT. Its protein is CASRIREGSTDTQYF.

J is TRBJ1-1 and V is TRBV6-6; D is ambiguous. V was clipped by 2 bases and J by 1 base, with 2 bases between them. Germline V gene data show CDR1 as MNHNY and CDR2 as SVGAGI (reference sequence). This CDR3 contains 12 residues. CDR3 in DNA: TGTGCCAGCAGTTACGAGAACACTGAAGCTTTCTTT. Translation: CASSYENTEAFF.

This clonotype was seen many times. V is TRBV3-1 and J is TRBJ2-3, with 10 nucleotides matching TRBD2. V lost 7 bases, J lost 0 bases, and 4 bases stayed unmatched. Germline CDR1 is LGHDT and CDR2 is YNNKEL (reference sequence). This CDR3 comprises 15 residues. The CDR3 loop is CASTPTSGSTDTQYF. In nucleotides, the CDR3 is TGTGCCAGCACCCCGACTAGCGGGAGCACAGATACGCAGTATTTT.